This TCR beta chain was sequenced for a study of T cell responses to AZD1222 COVID-19 vaccine. The repertoire was sequenced with immunoSEQ multiplex PCR; TCRdb's copy has only in-frame clones and lacks some. This sample carries about 180,000 clones, 85% to 95% of them seen once, and the ten largest clones take roughly 2%. This TCR came from an adult who received the AZD1222 COVID-19 vaccine. The sequences come from peripheral blood, collected 28 days after the second AZD1222 dose.

Here the CDR3 reads CALASPGETQYF. The CDR3 DNA follows: TGTGCCTTAGCTAGCCCTGGAGAGACCCAGTACTTC. The J gene is TRBJ2-5, the V gene TRBV30, with TRBD2 as a possible D gene (5 bases). The CDR3 loop spans 12 amino acids. V lost 7 bases to trimming and J lost 4 bases, with 13 bases between them. Germline CDR1 reads GTSNPN; CDR2 reads SVGIG (reference sequence).